This T cell receptor (beta chain) was identified in a study of shared clonotypes between healthy human individuals. V was cut by 0 bases and J by 4 bases, with 10 bases left in between. Germline lookup yields CDR1 SGHAT and CDR2 FQNNGV. CDR3 size: 14 residues. Using immunoSEQ multiplex PCR, the repertoire was profiled, and TCRdb retains in-frame clones only, with some absent. The sample holds more than 2 million clones, roughly 93% seen once. Naive CD8 populations comprised CD45RO-negative cells positively selected for CCR7, excluding terminally differentiated effector memory CD45RA+ cells. The sample was naive CD8+ T cells from PBMCs. The chain employs TRBV11-2 and TRBJ2-7; possibly TRBD2 for D (5 bases). This TCR was recovered from a man between 18 and 35 years old in good health. Some clones in this sample may be carry-over from other donors' samples. CDR3 in amino acids: CASSLEARTYEQYF. The CDR3 nucleotides read TGTGCCAGCAGCTTAGAGGCCAGGACTTACGAGCAGTACTTC.